A single sample gave rise to the 16 T cell receptor beta chains below, sequenced in a study of blood T cell repertoires in COVID-19. The data were produced by immunoSEQ multiplex PCR, yet TCRdb's version contains in-frame clones alone and is incomplete. The sample holds about 69,000 clones, about 84% seen once. Material: peripheral blood. These receptors were taken from a man aged 50 or older with COVID-19, enrolled during active disease.

The V and J genes are TRBV6-5 and TRBJ2-1, with TRBD2 matching over 9 bases. Germline CDR1 reads MNHEY; CDR2 reads SVGAGI. The CDR3 covers 14 residues. Trimming took 2 bases from V and 5 from J; bases not matched to a gene: 1. The CDR3 here is CASSYERGDNEQFF. CDR3 nucleotide sequence: TGTGCCAGCAGTTACGAGCGGGGGGACAATGAGCAGTTCTTC.

The CDR3 nucleotides read TGCGCCAGCAGCTTGGCCAGTGTTGTTTTTGAGACCCAGTACTTC. Translation gives CASSLASVVFETQYF. The V gene is TRBV5-1, the J gene TRBJ2-5; D uncertain. This CDR3 region has 15 residues. The V gene's germline CDR1 is SGHRS and CDR2 YFSETQ. V was cut by 0 bases and J by 5 bases, with 14 bases left in between.

This chain uses TRBV7-2 with TRBJ1-5; TRBD1 matches 8 bases. Germline V gene lookup returns CDR1 SGHTA and CDR2 FQGNSA. V was clipped by 6 bases and J by 4 bases; unmatched bases: 8. The CDR3 sequence is 15 residues long. CDR3 nucleotides: TGTGCCAGCAGTATAAGGACAGGGAGGAATCAGCCCCAGCATTTT. Translated: CASSIRTGRNQPQHF.

The chain has TRBV14 and TRBJ2-3; a weak D match, TRBD2 (7 bases). CDR1 and CDR2 (germline): SGHDN, FVKESK. V was shortened by 4 bases and J by 0 bases, with 11 bases between the two germline ends. The CDR3 covers 15 residues. DNA of the CDR3: TGTGCCAGCAGCCTTGGGGGGGCGAGCACAGATACGCAGTATTTT. Translated, it gives CASSLGGASTDTQYF. The whole variable domain, remainder taken from reference TRBV14 and TRBJ2-3, is EAGVTQFPSHSVIEKGQTVTLRCDPISGHDNLYWYRRVMGKEIKFLLHFVKESKQDESGMPNNRFLAERTGGTYSTLKVQPAELEDSGVYFCASSLGGASTDTQYFGPGTRLTVL.

This sequence joins TRBV7-9 and TRBJ2-7, with TRBD1 identical over 7 bases. J was trimmed by 4 bases and V by 3 bases; bases with no gene match: 3. Per germline, CDR1 SEHNR and CDR2 FQNEAQ (reference sequence). This CDR3 comprises 13 residues. The CDR3 DNA reads TGTGCCAGCAGCTTCGACAGGGCGTACGAGCAGTACTTC. This translates into CASSFDRAYEQYF.

The V call is TRBV18, the J call TRBJ1-4; D remains unclear. The CDR3 loop spans 14 amino acids. The V end lost 3 bases, the J end lost 11 bases, and 16 bases lay between the germline ends. CDR1 is KGHSH, CDR2 LQKENI, per germline. This chain's CDR3 is CASSPPSRAGKLFF. The CDR3 coding sequence is TGTGCCAGCTCACCCCCGTCGCGAGCCGGGAAACTGTTTTTT. Full variable domain (rest looked up from reference TRBV18 and TRBJ1-4): NAGVMQNPRHLVRRRGQEARLRCSPMKGHSHVYWYRQLPEEGLKFMVYLQKENIIDESGMPKERFSAEFPKEGPSILRIQQVVRGDSAAYFCASSPPSRAGKLFFGSGTQLSVL.

The chain has TRBV30 and TRBJ1-2; 8 nucleotides agree with TRBD1. The J segment lost 4 bases and the V segment lost 8 bases, leaving 18 bases of the junction unmatched. CDR3 size: 16 residues. Per germline, CDR1 GTSNPN and CDR2 SVGIG (reference sequence). The CDR3 bases are TGTGCCAGGGGAGTCACACGAGACAGGGGCGTCTATGGCTACACCTTC. This encodes CARGVTRDRGVYGYTF.

The rearrangement joins TRBV29-1 to TRBJ1-4, with TRBD1 matching over 8 bases. V gave up 6 bases and J gave up 8 bases; unmatched junction bases: 11. Per the germline V gene, CDR1 is SQVTM and CDR2 is ANQGSEA. The CDR3 is 14 amino acids. The CDR3 DNA reads TGCAGCGTCTTACTCAGGGGGCAGCGAGAAAAACTGTTTTTT. Its protein product is CSVLLRGQREKLFF.

The chain combines TRBV5-6 with TRBJ2-3, with 7 bases matching TRBD2. Germline CDR1 is SGHDT and CDR2 is YYEEEE. After removal of 3 bases from V and 0 bases from J, the junction contained 13 bases not matched to a gene. The CDR3 contains 18 residues. CDR3 region: CASSSPGRWGVSTDTQYF. CDR3 DNA sequence: TGTGCCAGCAGCTCCCCCGGGAGGTGGGGGGTTAGCACAGATACGCAGTATTTT.

This rearrangement joins TRBV6-1 to TRBJ2-7; 7 nucleotides line up with TRBD1. Germline V lookup: CDR1 MNHNS, CDR2 SASEGT. The CDR3 sequence is 12 residues long. The V and J ends lost 2 bases and 11 bases, in that order; junction bases with no gene match: 6. CDR3 protein: CASSELEGAKYF. CDR3 DNA: TGTGCCAGCAGTGAATTAGAGGGGGCCAAGTACTTC.

The J gene is TRBJ2-7, the V gene TRBV5-3; D remains unclear. TRBV5-3 is identified as an open reading frame with a role that is uncertain. The CDR3 has 14 residues. V gave up 4 bases and J gave up 0 bases, with 11 bases separating them. Here the CDR3 reads CARSTDPSSYEQYF. As DNA, the CDR3 is TGTGCCAGAAGCACCGATCCGAGCTCCTACGAGCAGTACTTC.

The chain uses TRBV10-2 and TRBJ1-1, with D possibly matching TRBD1 (6 bases). CDR1 and CDR2 from the germline V gene are WSHSY and SAAADI. The CDR3 length is 13 residues. Trimming took 8 bases from V and 0 from J, leaving 10 bases between them. The CDR3 nucleotides are TGCGCCAGCTCAGGGGCGATGAACACTGAAGCTTTCTTT. Residues: CASSGAMNTEAFF.

The chain couples TRBV5-1 to TRBJ2-3; 8 positions match TRBD2. V lost 3 bases to trimming and J lost 3 bases; unmatched junction nucleotides: 9. The CDR3 has 16 residues. The V gene's germline CDR1 is SGHRS and CDR2 YFSETQ. The chain's CDR3 is CASSSPLAGITDTQYF. CDR3 DNA: TGCGCCAGCAGCTCCCCCCTAGCGGGTATAACAGATACGCAGTATTTT.

As for this clone: The same CDR3 arises from other DNA sequences in this sample as well. The rearrangement joins TRBV5-1 to TRBJ1-5; 8 bases map to TRBD1. With V trimmed by 4 bases and J by 4 bases, 4 bases remained unmatched. CDR1 is SGHRS, CDR2 YFSETQ, per germline. CDR3 size: 14 residues. In nucleotides, the CDR3 is TGCGCCAGCAGCCCCGGGACAGGAAATCAGCCCCAGCATTTT. It specifies CASSPGTGNQPQHF.

V and J are TRBV6-6 and TRBJ2-3; 9 nucleotides align to TRBD1. From germline, CDR1 is MNHNY and CDR2 SVGAGI (reference sequence). This CDR3 contains 15 residues. Trimming removed 5 bases from V and 7 bases from J; junction bases left unmatched: 10. In DNA form, the CDR3 reads TGTGCCAGCAGTGATCCGGGACAGGGAGGTAATACGCAGTATTTT. This gives the protein CASSDPGQGGNTQYF.

This clone appeared once. The chain joins TRBV11-2 to TRBJ2-7, with D perhaps matching TRBD2 (6 bases). V was pared by 5 bases and J by 3 bases, with 17 bases between. CDR1 is SGHAT and CDR2 is FQNNGV in the germline V gene. The CDR3 has 15 amino acids. The CDR3 DNA sequence: TGTGCCAGCAGCCTAAGGGGAGGCAGAAACTACGAGCAGTACTTC. The encoded protein is CASSLRGGRNYEQYF.